The 8 T cell receptor beta chains below come from one sample, sequenced in a study of blood T cell repertoires in COVID-19. This table comes from immunoSEQ multiplex PCR, and its TCRdb copy is limited to in-frame clones, with some not included. The sample gives a few hundred thousand clones, around 88% of which show up once; around 0.8% is in the top ten. Specimen: peripheral blood. These TCRs come from a man aged 25 to 40 with acute or convalescent COVID-19.

The chain carries TRBV19 and TRBJ2-2; no clear D. The V end was cut by 3 bases, the J end by 7 bases, with 6 bases between. The germline CDR1 and CDR2 sequences are LNHDA and SQIVND (reference sequence). The CDR3 length is 12 residues. The CDR3 DNA reads TGTGCCAGTAGTATTCAGGACGGGGAGCTGTTTTTT. Translated, it gives CASSIQDGELFF.

This clone showed up just a few times. The genes are TRBV6-5 and TRBJ2-1; 9 bases agree with TRBD2. The V and J ends lost 5 bases and 4 bases, in that order; junction bases with no gene match: 6. The CDR3 covers 15 residues. CDR1 MNHEY and CDR2 SVGAGI come from the germline V gene. DNA of the CDR3: TGTGCCAGCAGTCTAGGGACTAGCAGGTACAATGAGCAGTTCTTC. It translates to CASSLGTSRYNEQFF.

The J gene is TRBJ2-7, the V gene TRBV25-1, with D maybe TRBD1 (6 bases). Trimming removed 3 bases from V and 4 bases from J, with 16 bases in between. CDR3 length: 15 residues. The germline gives CDR1 MGHDK, CDR2 SYGVNS. The CDR3 sequence: CASSDGGGPRYEQYF. The CDR3 nucleotides are TGTGCCAGCAGTGATGGTGGGGGCCCCAGATACGAGCAGTACTTC.

The rearrangement joins TRBV14 to TRBJ1-1, with D possibly being TRBD1 (6 bases). The CDR3 runs 16 residues. With 0 bases removed from V and 0 bases from J, the gap between germline ends came to 11 bases. CDR1 is SGHDN and CDR2 is FVKESK in the germline V gene. The CDR3 here is CASSQDQGQVNTEAFF. In DNA, the CDR3 is TGTGCCAGCAGCCAAGATCAGGGACAAGTGAACACTGAAGCTTTCTTT.

The chain joins TRBV9 to TRBJ1-5; 7 bases map to TRBD1. Trimming at V came to 3 bases and at J to 3 bases, leaving 3 bases not matched to a gene. The CDR3 has 14 amino acids. Germline values: CDR1 SGDLS, CDR2 YYNGEE. The CDR3 DNA is TGTGCCAGCAGCGCGGGACAGATCAATCAGCCCCAGCATTTT. It specifies CASSAGQINQPQHF.

The J gene is TRBJ1-4, the V gene TRBV27, with D maybe TRBD1 (6 bases). This CDR3 has 13 residues. CDR1 and CDR2 (germline): MNHEY, SMNVEV (reference sequence). Trimming shortened V by 2 bases and J by 8 bases, and 9 bases separated the two germline ends. The CDR3 reads CASSLRDKEKLFF. Written as DNA, the CDR3 is TGTGCCAGCAGTTTAAGGGACAAGGAAAAACTGTTTTTT.

This clone was seen more than once but under ten times. The chain couples TRBV28 to TRBJ1-2; D might be TRBD1 (5 bases). Trimming removed 4 bases from V and 8 bases from J, with 20 bases in between. The CDR3 covers 15 residues. From germline, CDR1 is MDHEN and CDR2 SYDVKM. CDR3 sequence (DNA): TGTGCCAGCAGTTCGGGGGGAGGTCTTTGGGGCGGCTACACCTTC. Protein product: CASSSGGGLWGGYTF.

Notes on this clone: Other DNA sequences within the sample encode an identical CDR3. This sequence joins TRBV28 and TRBJ2-5; possible D gene TRBD2, 6 bases. The germline V gene has CDR1 MDHEN and CDR2 SYDVKM. Trimming pared 2 bases from V and 5 bases from J, leaving 9 bases between. The CDR3 consists of 13 residues. CDR3 in amino acids: CASSLGGRETQYF. CDR3 nucleotides: TGTGCCAGCAGTTTAGGGGGGAGGGAGACCCAGTACTTC.